The rows below give T cell receptor beta chains drawn from one sample of a study of cytotoxic CD8 clonotypes in ibrutinib-treated CLL. Repertoires were generated with immunoSEQ multiplex PCR, while TCRdb's copy carries only in-frame clones and drops some. The sample lists around 310,000 clones, around four fifths occurring once. The sequencing here drew on PBMCs, taken before ibrutinib treatment. The receptors come from a human donor with chronic lymphocytic leukemia. CDR3s include the opening cysteine and the closing phenylalanine or tryptophan. The order of the fields is clone size, J gene, D gene, V gene, CDR3 protein, CDR3 DNA. A D gene is named only where the DNA matches it firmly. Clone size is given for some rows only: seen once, a few or many times, or a class if the clone is expanded.

clone size: .
J gene: TRBJ1-1
D gene: TRBD1
V gene: TRBV15
CDR3 protein: CATSTRPGQGNEAFF
CDR3 DNA: TGTGCCACCAGCACCCGACCGGGACAGGGAAACGAAGCTTTCTTT

clone size: .
J gene: TRBJ2-1
D gene: TRBD2
V gene: TRBV29-1
CDR3 protein: CSVLAGGTNEQFF
CDR3 DNA: TGCAGCGTTCTGGCGGGAGGAACCAATGAGCAGTTCTTC

clone size: .
J gene: TRBJ2-7
D gene: .
V gene: TRBV4-2
CDR3 protein: CASSQQDGYEQYF
CDR3 DNA: TGTGCCAGCAGCCAACAGGACGGCTACGAGCAGTACTTC

clone size: .
J gene: TRBJ2-7
D gene: .
V gene: TRBV6-1
CDR3 protein: CASSVVQPGQQYF
CDR3 DNA: TGTGCCAGCAGTGTTGTCCAACCGGGTCAGCAGTACTTC

clone size: .
J gene: TRBJ1-1
D gene: .
V gene: TRBV27
CDR3 protein: CASSLFGGDMNTEAFF
CDR3 DNA: TGTGCCAGCAGTTTATTCGGGGGGGACATGAACACTGAAGCTTTCTTT

clone size: .
J gene: TRBJ2-5
D gene: TRBD2
V gene: TRBV15
CDR3 protein: CATSRGALADQETQYF
CDR3 DNA: TGTGCCACCAGCAGAGGGGCCCTAGCGGACCAAGAGACCCAGTACTTC

clone size: .
J gene: TRBJ2-7
D gene: .
V gene: TRBV28
CDR3 protein: CASSLSIARGYEQYF
CDR3 DNA: TGTGCCAGCAGTTTATCGATAGCCAGAGGGTACGAGCAGTACTTC

clone size: .
J gene: TRBJ1-5
D gene: .
V gene: TRBV5-1
CDR3 protein: CASSLGGPGSNQPQHF
CDR3 DNA: TGCGCCAGCAGCTTGGGAGGGCCGGGGAGCAATCAGCCCCAGCATTTT

clone size: few
J gene: TRBJ2-2
D gene: TRBD1
V gene: TRBV19
CDR3 protein: CASIPDRAAGELFF
CDR3 DNA: TGTGCCAGTATCCCTGACAGGGCAGCCGGGGAGCTGTTTTTT

clone size: .
J gene: TRBJ2-7
D gene: TRBD1
V gene: TRBV7-2
CDR3 protein: CASSPPGTGKGEQYF
CDR3 DNA: TGTGCCAGCAGCCCCCCCGGGACAGGGAAAGGCGAGCAGTACTTC

clone size: few
J gene: TRBJ1-2
D gene: .
V gene: TRBV5-1
CDR3 protein: CASSFRTASYGYTF
CDR3 DNA: TGCGCCAGCAGCTTCCGGACAGCCTCCTATGGCTACACCTTC

clone size: .
J gene: TRBJ2-1
D gene: .
V gene: TRBV18
CDR3 protein: CASSPATDNEQFF
CDR3 DNA: TGTGCCAGCTCACCAGCGACTGACAATGAGCAGTTCTTC